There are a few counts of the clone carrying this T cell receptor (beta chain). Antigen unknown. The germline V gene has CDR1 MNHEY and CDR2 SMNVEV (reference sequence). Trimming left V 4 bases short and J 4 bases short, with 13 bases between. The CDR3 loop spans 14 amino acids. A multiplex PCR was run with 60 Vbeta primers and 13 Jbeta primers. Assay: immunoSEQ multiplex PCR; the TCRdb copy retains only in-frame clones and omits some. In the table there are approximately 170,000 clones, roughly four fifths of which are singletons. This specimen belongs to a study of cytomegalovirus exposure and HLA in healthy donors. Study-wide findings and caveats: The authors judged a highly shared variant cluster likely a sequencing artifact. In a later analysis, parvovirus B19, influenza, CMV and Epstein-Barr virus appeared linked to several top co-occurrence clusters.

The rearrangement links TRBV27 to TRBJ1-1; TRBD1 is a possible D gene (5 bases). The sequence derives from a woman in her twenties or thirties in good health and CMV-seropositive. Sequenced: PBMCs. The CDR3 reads CASSSWGGTTEAFF. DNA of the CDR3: TGTGCCAGCAGTTCGTGGGGGGGAACCACTGAAGCTTTCTTT.